A single sample gave rise to the 9 T cell receptor beta chains below, sequenced in a study of T cell clonality in common variable immunodeficiency. These receptors have no identified antigens. Whole-study findings and limits: Fewer deletions and N-nucleotide insertions were reportedly seen in common variable immunodeficiency TCR beta sequences.

Sequencing was performed with immunoSEQ multiplex PCR; in TCRdb, only in-frame clones are kept and a portion is missing. This record lists 25,000 to 35,000 clones, none seen once only, and the top ten clones contain 25% to 30%. Sequenced material: peripheral blood mononuclear cells. The receptors shown here come from a human donor with common variable immunodeficiency.

This clone was found many times. The read falls 3 residues short of the CDR3 end, and the missing part is taken from the germline J gene. The V and J genes are TRBV6-1 and TRBJ2-5, with a possible D match to TRBD2 (5 bases). Trimming pared 2 bases from V and 5 bases from J, leaving 21 bases between. The CDR3 has 17 amino acids. Germline V lookup: CDR1 MNHNS, CDR2 SASEGT. The part of the CDR3 DNA that was read is TGTGCCAGCAGTGAAATAGTTTCGGTCGGGGTTCGGGAGACC. Translated: CASSEIVSVGVRET. The entire CDR3 is CASSEIVSVGVRETQYF.

There are a few counts of this clone. The read gets to within 3 residues of the CDR3 end, and the germline J gene fills in the rest. The chain is built from TRBV5-1 and TRBJ2-5, with TRBD2 matching over 8 bases. Germline V gene data show CDR1 as SGHRS and CDR2 as YFSETQ. Germline trimming cut 2 bases from V and 1 base from J; bases unmatched to any gene: 4. The CDR3 sequence is 15 residues long. Incomplete CDR3 DNA: TGCGCCAGCAGCTTCGGCGGGGGGCCCCAAGAGACC. It translates to CASSFGGGPQET. The full CDR3 reads CASSFGGGPQETQYF.

This clone was observed at least ten times. The DNA ends 3 residues before the CDR3 does, and the rest of the CDR3 is filled in from the germline J gene. This sequence joins TRBV19 and TRBJ2-2; D perhaps matches TRBD1 (6 bases). Germline V gene sequence: CDR1 LNHDA, CDR2 SQIVND (reference sequence). The CDR3 is 15 residues long. Trimming left V 3 bases short and J 1 base short, with 9 bases between. CDR3: CASSILDRNTGELFF. The sequenced CDR3 bases are TGTGCCAGTAGTATTTTGGACAGGAACACCGGGGAG.

About this clone: The read falls 3 residues short of the CDR3 end, and the missing part is taken from the germline J gene. This same CDR3 is encoded by further DNA sequences in the sample. The chain has TRBV7-2 and TRBJ1-1, with D perhaps matching TRBD1 (6 bases). V lost 2 bases and J lost 2, with 9 bases in between. The CDR3 covers 14 residues. Germline assignment: CDR1 SGHTA and CDR2 FQGNSA. The CDR3 loop reads CASSLSDRNTEAFF. The sequenced CDR3 bases are TGTGCCAGCAGCTTATCGGACAGAAACACTGAA.

With respect to this clone: The sequence runs out 3 residues before the end of the CDR3; the remainder is reconstructed from the germline J gene. The chain recombines TRBV6-2 or TRBV6-3 with TRBJ2-1, with 8 bases that match TRBD2. Germline lookup yields CDR1 MNHEY and CDR2 SVGEGT. J gave up 2 bases and V 4 bases, and 1 base lay outside the gene matches. The CDR3 covers 14 residues. The CDR3 bases that were read are TGTGCCAGCAGTTCCGGGGGGGCCTACAATGAG. Translating it yields CASSSGGAYNE. The complete CDR3 reads CASSSGGAYNEQFF.

The table lists this clone with a few counts. The read ends 3 residues before the CDR3 terminus; that terminus is restored from the germline J gene. This chain connects TRBV6-1 to TRBJ1-5, with a weak D call TRBD1 (5 bases). Germline V gene sequence: CDR1 MNHNS, CDR2 SASEGT. The CDR3 runs 16 residues. V lost 6 bases and J 7 bases, leaving 22 bases between the germline ends. The CDR3 loop is CASSERQGSPKQPQHF. The sequenced CDR3 bases are TGTGCCAGCAGCGAAAGGCAGGGTTCCCCCAAGCAGCCC.

This clone was counted at least ten times. Read coverage stops 3 residues before the CDR3 terminus; the germline J gene supplies the remainder. V usage is TRBV6-2 or TRBV6-3 and J usage is TRBJ2-1; 9 bases agree with TRBD2. Germline V gene data show CDR1 as MNHEY and CDR2 as SVGEGT. V gave up 6 bases and J gave up 5 bases; unmatched junction bases: 5. The CDR3 totals 14 residues. CDR3 in amino acids: CASRRLAENNEQFF. CDR3 bases read: TGTGCCAGCAGGAGACTAGCGGAGAACAATGAG.

With regard to this clone: The sequence runs out 3 residues before the end of the CDR3; the remainder is reconstructed from the germline J gene. This chain joins TRBV18 and TRBJ2-2; D is perhaps TRBD1 or TRBD2 (5 bases each). The CDR3 is 14 residues long. V lost 5 bases and J 1 base, leaving 8 bases between the germline ends. Germline values: CDR1 KGHSH, CDR2 LQKENI. CDR3 DNA, as far as it was read: TGTGCCAGCTCAGAGGGGCGGAACACCGGGGAG. Translation: CASSEGRNTGE. In full, the CDR3 reads CASSEGRNTGELFF.

This clone has ten or more counts. The read finishes 3 residues shy of the CDR3 end, and the germline J gene is used to complete it. This rearrangement joins TRBV5-4 to TRBJ1-5; D uncertain. Deletions cut 0 bases from V and 1 base from J, with 5 bases between. The CDR3 is 14 residues long. CDR1 is SGHNT, CDR2 YYREEE, per germline (reference sequence). Partial CDR3 DNA: TGTGCCAGCAGCTTGGCGGGGAGCAATCAGCCC. It translates to CASSLAGSNQP. The whole CDR3 sequence is CASSLAGSNQPQHF.